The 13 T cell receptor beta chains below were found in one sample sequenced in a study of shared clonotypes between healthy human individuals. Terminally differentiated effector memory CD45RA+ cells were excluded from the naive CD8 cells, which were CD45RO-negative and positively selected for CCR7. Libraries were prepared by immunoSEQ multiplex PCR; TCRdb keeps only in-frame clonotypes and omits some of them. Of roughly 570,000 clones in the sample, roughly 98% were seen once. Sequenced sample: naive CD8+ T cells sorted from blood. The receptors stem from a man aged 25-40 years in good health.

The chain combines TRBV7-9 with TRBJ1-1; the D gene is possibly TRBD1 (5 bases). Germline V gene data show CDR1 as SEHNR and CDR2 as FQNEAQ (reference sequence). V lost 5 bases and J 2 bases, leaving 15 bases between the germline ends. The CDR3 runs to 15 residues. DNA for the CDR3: TGTGCCAGCAGCGTACCGGCGGGGGAAAACACTGAAGCTTTCTTT. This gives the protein CASSVPAGENTEAFF.

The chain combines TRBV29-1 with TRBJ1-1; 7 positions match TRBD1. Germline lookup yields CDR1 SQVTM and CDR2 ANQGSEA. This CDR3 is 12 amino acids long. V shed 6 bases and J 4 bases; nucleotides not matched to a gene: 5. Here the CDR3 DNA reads TGCAGCGTAGACAGGGATGGCACTGAAGCTTTCTTT. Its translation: CSVDRDGTEAFF.

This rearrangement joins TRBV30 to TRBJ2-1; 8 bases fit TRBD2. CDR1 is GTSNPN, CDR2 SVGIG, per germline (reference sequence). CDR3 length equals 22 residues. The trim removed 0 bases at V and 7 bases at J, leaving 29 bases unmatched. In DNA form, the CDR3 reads TGTGCCTGGAGTGTACTAGTCGGCCTAGCGGGTTCCACGGGGTCCCTTGTGAATGAGCAGTTCTTC. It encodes CAWSVLVGLAGSTGSLVNEQFF.

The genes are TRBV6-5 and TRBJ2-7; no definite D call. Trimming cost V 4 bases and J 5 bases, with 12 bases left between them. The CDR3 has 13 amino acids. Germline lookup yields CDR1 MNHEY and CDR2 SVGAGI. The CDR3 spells CASSSARVDEQYF. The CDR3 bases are TGTGCCAGCAGTTCCGCTCGGGTTGACGAGCAGTACTTC.

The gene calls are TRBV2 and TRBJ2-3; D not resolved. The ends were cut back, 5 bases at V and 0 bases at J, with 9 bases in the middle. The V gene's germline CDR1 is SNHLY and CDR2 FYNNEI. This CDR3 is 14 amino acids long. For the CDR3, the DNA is TGTGCCAGCAGTAGTGCTGATAGCACAGATACGCAGTATTTT. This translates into CASSSADSTDTQYF.

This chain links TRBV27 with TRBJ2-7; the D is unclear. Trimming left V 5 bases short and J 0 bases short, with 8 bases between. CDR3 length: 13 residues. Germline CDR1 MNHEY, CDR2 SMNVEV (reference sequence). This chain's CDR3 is CASSVQSSYEQYF. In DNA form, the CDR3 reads TGTGCCAGCAGTGTACAGAGCTCCTACGAGCAGTACTTC.

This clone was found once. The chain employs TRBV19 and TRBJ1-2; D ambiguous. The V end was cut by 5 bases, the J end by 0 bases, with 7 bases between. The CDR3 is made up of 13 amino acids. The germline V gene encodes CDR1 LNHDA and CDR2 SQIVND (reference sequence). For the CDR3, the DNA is TGTGCCAGTAGTCCCAGCACTAACTATGGCTACACCTTC. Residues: CASSPSTNYGYTF.

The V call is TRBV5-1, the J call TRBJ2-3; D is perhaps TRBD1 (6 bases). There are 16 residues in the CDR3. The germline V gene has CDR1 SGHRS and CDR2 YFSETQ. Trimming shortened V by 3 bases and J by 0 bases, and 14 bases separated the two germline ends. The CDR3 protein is CASSSRMTGSTDTQYF. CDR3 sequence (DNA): TGCGCCAGCAGCTCTAGAATGACAGGCAGCACAGATACGCAGTATTTT.

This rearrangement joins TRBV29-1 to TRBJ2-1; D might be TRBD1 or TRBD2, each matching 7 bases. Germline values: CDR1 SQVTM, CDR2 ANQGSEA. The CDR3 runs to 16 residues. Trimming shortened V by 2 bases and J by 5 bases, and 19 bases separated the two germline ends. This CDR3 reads CSVERRNRGGDNEQFF. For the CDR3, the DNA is TGCAGCGTTGAACGCCGAAACAGGGGAGGGGACAATGAGCAGTTCTTC.

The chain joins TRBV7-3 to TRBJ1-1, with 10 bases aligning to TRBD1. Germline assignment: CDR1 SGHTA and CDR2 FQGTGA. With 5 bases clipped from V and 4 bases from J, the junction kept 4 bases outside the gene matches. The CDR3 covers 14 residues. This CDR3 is CASSPGTGVTEAFF. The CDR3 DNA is TGTGCCAGCAGCCCCGGGACAGGGGTCACTGAAGCTTTCTTT.

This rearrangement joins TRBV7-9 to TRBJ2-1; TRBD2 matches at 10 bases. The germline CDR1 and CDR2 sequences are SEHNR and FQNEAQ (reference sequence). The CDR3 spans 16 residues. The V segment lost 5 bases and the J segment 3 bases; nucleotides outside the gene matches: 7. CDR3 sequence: CASSPPASGSYNEQFF. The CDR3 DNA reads TGTGCCAGCAGCCCACCGGCTAGCGGGAGCTACAATGAGCAGTTCTTC.

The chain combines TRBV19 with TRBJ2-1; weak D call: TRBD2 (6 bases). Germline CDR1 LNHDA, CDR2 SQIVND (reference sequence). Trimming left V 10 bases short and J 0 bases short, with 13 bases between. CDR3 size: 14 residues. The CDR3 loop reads CAIRDSNSYNEQFF. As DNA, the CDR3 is TGTGCCATCCGGGACTCCAACTCCTACAATGAGCAGTTCTTC.

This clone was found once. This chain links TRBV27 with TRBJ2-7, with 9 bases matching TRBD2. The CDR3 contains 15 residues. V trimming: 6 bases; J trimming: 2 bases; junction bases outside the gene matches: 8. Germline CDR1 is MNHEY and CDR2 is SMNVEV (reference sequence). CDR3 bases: TGTGCCAGCAGACCCTTAGCGGGAGCCCCCTACGAGCAGTACTTC. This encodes CASRPLAGAPYEQYF.